One sample yielded the 2 T cell receptor beta chains listed below, sequenced in a study of regulatory T cells in long-lasting Graves disease. Arm-PCR with iRepertoire HTBI primers amplified the CDR3 regions for these TCR beta libraries. TCRdb re-called the multiplex PCR reads through MiXCR, storing one row per CDR3 protein. The sample carries 530,000 or so distinct CDR3 sequences, less than 15% recorded once. The time point was: newly diagnosed GD, antithyroid drugs for less than 3 months. PBMC RNA was the source of the TCR library. These sequences were also reported in another study, on T cells in Graves' hyperthyroidism and ophthalmopathy.

The sample here was peripheral blood mononuclear cells (PBMCs), taken at new diagnosis, from a patient treated with antithyroid drugs. These receptors were collected from a man under 40 with Graves disease.

This clonotype came up many times. This chain uses TRBV2 with TRBJ2-3; 8 bases align to TRBD2. The CDR3 sequence is 13 residues long. Germline V CDR1 and CDR2: SNHLY, FYNNEI. With 7 bases clipped from V and 4 bases from J, the junction kept 4 bases outside the gene matches. CDR3: CASKQRESDTQYF. The CDR3 DNA reads TGTGCCAGCAAACAGCGGGAGTCAGATACGCAGTATTTT.

This clonotype occurred many times. The gene calls are TRBV30 and TRBJ1-5; possibly TRBD1 for D (6 bases). V lost 0 bases and J 6 bases, leaving 15 bases between the germline ends. Germline V gives CDR1 GTSNPN, CDR2 SVGIG (reference sequence). The CDR3 loop spans 15 amino acids. The CDR3 coding sequence is TGTGCCTGGAGTGTTTCTACAGGGCAGAGTCAGCCCCAGCATTTT. This gives the protein CAWSVSTGQSQPQHF. Together with reference TRBV30 and TRBJ1-5, the CDR3 gives the full variable domain: SQTIHQWPATLVQPVGSPLSLECTVEGTSNPNLYWYRQAAGRGLQLLFYSVGIGQISSEVPQNLSASRPQDRQFILSSKKLLLSDSGFYLCAWSVSTGQSQPQHFGDGTRLSIL.